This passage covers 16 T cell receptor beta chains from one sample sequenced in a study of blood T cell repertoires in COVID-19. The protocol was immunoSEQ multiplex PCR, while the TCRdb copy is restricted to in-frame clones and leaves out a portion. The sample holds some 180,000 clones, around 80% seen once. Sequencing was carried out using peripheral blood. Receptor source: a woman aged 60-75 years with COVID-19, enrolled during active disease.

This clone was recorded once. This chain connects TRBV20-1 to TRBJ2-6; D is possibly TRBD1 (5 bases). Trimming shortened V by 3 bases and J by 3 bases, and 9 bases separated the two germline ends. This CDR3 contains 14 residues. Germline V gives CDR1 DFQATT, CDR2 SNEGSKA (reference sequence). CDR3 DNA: TGCAGTGCTAGTTCAGGGTATGGGGCCAACGTCCTGACTTTC. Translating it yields CSASSGYGANVLTF.

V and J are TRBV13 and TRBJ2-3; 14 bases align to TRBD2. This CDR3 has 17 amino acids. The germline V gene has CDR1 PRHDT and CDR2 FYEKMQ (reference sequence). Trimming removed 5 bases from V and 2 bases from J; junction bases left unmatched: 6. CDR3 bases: TGTGCCAGCAGCGGACTAGCGGGGGGACTAATCACAGATACGCAGTATTTT. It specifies CASSGLAGGLITDTQYF.

In DNA form, the CDR3 reads TGTGCCAGCAGCGTAGATGCAGGGGTGGTAACTGAAGCTTTCTTT. Translation: CASSVDAGVVTEAFF. This chain joins TRBV9 and TRBJ1-1, with D maybe TRBD1 (6 bases). Trimming shortened V by 0 bases and J by 5 bases, and 14 bases separated the two germline ends. The CDR3 consists of 15 residues. Germline CDR1 and CDR2: SGDLS and YYNGEE.

The CDR3 coding sequence is TGTGCCAGCAGCCCCCGCAACTTACAGTCCTTTTCGATTGGCACTGAAGCTTTCTTT. Its protein is CASSPRNLQSFSIGTEAFF. The chain links TRBV14 to TRBJ1-1; D unresolved. V was clipped by 4 bases and J by 4 bases, with 28 bases between them. CDR1 SGHDN and CDR2 FVKESK come from the germline V gene. The length of the CDR3 is 19 residues.

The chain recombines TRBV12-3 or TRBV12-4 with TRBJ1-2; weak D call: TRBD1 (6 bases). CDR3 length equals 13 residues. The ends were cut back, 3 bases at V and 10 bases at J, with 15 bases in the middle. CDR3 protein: CASSFGQTKTYTF. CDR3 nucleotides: TGTGCCAGCAGTTTCGGACAGACCAAGACCTACACCTTC.

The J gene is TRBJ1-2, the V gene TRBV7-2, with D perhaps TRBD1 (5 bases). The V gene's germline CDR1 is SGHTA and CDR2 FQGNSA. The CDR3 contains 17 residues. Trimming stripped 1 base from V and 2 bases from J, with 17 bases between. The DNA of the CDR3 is TGTGCCAGCAGCTTAGAGGCAGGGTCTCAAACGAACTATGGCTACACCTTC. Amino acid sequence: CASSLEAGSQTNYGYTF.

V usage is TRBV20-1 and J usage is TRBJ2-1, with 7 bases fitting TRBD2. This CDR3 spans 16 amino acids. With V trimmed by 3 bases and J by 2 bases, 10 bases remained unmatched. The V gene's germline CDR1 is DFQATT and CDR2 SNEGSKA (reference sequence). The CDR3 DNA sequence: TGCAGTGCTAGTGTCCCGGGACTAACGACCTACAATGAGCAGTTCTTC. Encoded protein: CSASVPGLTTYNEQFF.

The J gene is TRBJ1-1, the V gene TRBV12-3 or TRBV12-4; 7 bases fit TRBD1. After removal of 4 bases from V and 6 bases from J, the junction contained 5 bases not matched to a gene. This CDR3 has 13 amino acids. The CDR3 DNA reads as TGTGCCAGCAGTTCGGACAGGTGGGCTGAAGCTTTCTTT. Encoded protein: CASSSDRWAEAFF.

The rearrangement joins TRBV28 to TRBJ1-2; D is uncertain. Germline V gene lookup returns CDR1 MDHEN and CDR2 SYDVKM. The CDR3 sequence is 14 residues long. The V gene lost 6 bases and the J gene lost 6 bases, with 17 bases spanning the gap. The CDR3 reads CASRRPGIIHGYTF. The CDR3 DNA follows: TGTGCCAGCAGGCGACCGGGGATCATCCATGGCTACACCTTC.

CDR3 loop: CASSSTRQGAYGYTF. In nucleotides, the CDR3 is TGTGCCAGCAGTTCCACCCGACAGGGGGCCTATGGCTACACCTTC. The V gene is TRBV27, the J gene TRBJ1-2; 10 nucleotides match TRBD1. This CDR3 comprises 15 residues. Per germline, CDR1 MNHEY and CDR2 SMNVEV (reference sequence). Unmatched junction bases numbered 6, after V lost 4 bases and J lost 4 bases.

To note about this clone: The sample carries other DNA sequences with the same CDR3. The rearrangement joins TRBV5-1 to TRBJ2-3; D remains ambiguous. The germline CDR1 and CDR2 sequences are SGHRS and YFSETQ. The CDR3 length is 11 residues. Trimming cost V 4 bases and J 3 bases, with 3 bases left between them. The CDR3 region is CASSLTDTQYF. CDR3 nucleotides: TGCGCCAGCAGCCTGACAGATACGCAGTATTTT.

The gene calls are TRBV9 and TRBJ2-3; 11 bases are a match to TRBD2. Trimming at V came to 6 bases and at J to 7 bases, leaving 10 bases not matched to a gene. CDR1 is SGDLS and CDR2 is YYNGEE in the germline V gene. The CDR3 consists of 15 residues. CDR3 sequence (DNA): TGTGCCAGCATCGAGGGTAGCGGGGGGGCAAATACGCAGTATTTT. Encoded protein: CASIEGSGGANTQYF.

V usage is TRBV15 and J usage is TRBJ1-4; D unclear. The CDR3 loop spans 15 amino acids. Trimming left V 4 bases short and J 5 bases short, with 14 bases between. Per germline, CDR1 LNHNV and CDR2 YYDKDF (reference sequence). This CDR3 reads CATSIHSAGNEKLFF. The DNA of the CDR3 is TGTGCCACCAGCATCCACAGCGCGGGGAATGAAAAACTGTTTTTT.

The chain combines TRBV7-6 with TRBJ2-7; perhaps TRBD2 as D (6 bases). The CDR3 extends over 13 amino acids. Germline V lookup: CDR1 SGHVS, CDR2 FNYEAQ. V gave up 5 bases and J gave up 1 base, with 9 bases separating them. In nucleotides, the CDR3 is TGTGCCAGCAGCCGTAGCGGTTCCTACGAGCAGTACTTC. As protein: CASSRSGSYEQYF.

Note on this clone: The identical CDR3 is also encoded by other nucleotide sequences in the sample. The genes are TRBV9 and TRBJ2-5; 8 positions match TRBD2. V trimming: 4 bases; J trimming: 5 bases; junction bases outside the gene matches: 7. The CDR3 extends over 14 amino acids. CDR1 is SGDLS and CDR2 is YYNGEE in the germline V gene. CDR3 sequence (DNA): TGTGCCAGCAGCACCTCGGGAGGGCGGGAGACCCAGTACTTC. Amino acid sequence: CASSTSGGRETQYF.

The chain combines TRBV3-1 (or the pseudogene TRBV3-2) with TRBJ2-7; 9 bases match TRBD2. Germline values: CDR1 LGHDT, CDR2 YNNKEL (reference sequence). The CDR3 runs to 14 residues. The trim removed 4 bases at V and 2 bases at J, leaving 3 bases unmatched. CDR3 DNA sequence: TGTGCCAGCAGCCCCCTAGCGGGGCCCTACGAGCAGTACTTC. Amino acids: CASSPLAGPYEQYF.